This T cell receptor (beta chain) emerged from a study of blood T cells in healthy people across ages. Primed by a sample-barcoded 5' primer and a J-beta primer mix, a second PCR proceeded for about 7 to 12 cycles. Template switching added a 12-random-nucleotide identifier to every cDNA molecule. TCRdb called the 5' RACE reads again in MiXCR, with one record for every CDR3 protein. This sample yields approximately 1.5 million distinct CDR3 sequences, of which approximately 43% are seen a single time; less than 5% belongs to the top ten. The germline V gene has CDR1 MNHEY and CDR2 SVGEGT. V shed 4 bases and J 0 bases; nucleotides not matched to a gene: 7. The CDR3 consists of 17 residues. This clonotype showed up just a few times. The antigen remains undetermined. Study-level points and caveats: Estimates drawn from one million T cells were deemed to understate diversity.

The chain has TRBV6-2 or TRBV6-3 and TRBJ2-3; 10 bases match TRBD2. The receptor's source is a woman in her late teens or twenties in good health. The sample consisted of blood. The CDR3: CASSLPGLATSTDTQYF. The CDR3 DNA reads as TGTGCCAGCAGTTTGCCGGGACTAGCGACGAGCACAGATACGCAGTATTTT.